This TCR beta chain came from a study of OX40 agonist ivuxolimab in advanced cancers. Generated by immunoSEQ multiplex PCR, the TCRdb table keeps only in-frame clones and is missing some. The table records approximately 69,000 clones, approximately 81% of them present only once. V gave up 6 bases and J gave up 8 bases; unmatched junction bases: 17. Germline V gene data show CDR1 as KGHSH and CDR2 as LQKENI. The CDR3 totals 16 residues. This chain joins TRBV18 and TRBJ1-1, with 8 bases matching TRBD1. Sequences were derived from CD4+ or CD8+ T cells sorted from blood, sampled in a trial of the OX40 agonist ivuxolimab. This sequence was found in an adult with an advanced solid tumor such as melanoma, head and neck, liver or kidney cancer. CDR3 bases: TGTGCCAGCTCTCTCACTCGGACAGGGCTGGGACGGGAAGCTTTCTTT. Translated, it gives CASSLTRTGLGREAFF.